The clone carrying this TCR beta chain was recorded only once. What it binds is unknown. This CDR3 is built from 15 residues. The V and J ends lost 0 bases and 8 bases respectively, with 16 bases between them. Germline lookup yields CDR1 SGHAT and CDR2 FQNNGV. The entry originates in a study of lymphopenia after photon versus proton radiotherapy. General study results and limits: Post-nadir diversity loss with photons came from oligoclonal expansion, particularly CD8+ Temra cells. Survival link was tested only in deceased patients; proton benefit remains a possibility.

Sequenced by immunoSEQ multiplex PCR; TCRdb stores in-frame clones only, minus some. The sample yields approximately 22,000 clones, about 82% seen once. This sample comprised peripheral blood, obtained from a patient treated with proton-based radiotherapy. The receptor was isolated from a woman aged 70-85 years with pancreatic cancer. V usage is TRBV11-2 and J usage is TRBJ2-5; D may be TRBD1 (6 bases). The CDR3 loop is CASSLEQGIVRTQYF. CDR3 DNA sequence: TGTGCCAGCAGCTTAGAGCAGGGGATTGTAAGAACCCAGTACTTC.